A selection of T cell receptor beta chains follows, all from one sample in a study of cytomegalovirus exposure and HLA in healthy donors. The data were produced by immunoSEQ multiplex PCR, yet TCRdb's version contains in-frame clones alone and is incomplete. Its clone listing holds over 60,000 clones. Sequenced material: PBMCs. The receptors shown here come from a female donor in good health and CMV-seropositive. Both conserved end residues are part of each CDR3. A D gene is named only where the DNA matches it firmly.

>TRBV6-1|TRBJ1-6|15|TRBD1
TGTGCCAGCAGTCCCCGACAGGGGGCGAGTTCACCCCTCCACTTT
CASSPRQGASSPLHF
>TRBV5-6|TRBJ1-1|14|-
TGTGCCAGCAGGGAGATGGGGGGGAACACTGAAGCTTTCTTT
CASREMGGNTEAFF
>TRBV19|TRBJ1-4|15|TRBD1
TGTGCCAGTAGTGAGGGACAGTCAACTAATGAAAAACTGTTTTTT
CASSEGQSTNEKLFF
>TRBV5-6|TRBJ1-1|16|TRBD1
TGTGCCAGCAGCTTGGGGACAGGGGTCGGATACACTGAAGCTTTCTTT
CASSLGTGVGYTEAFF
>TRBV28|TRBJ2-3|15|-
TGTGCCAGCAGTTCCTCTATAATTTCCACAGATACGCAGTATTTT
CASSSSIISTDTQYF
>TRBV15|TRBJ2-7|14|TRBD1
TGTGCCACCAGCTCCTGGACAGGGGGCAACGAGCAGTACTTC
CATSSWTGGNEQYF
>TRBV11-1|TRBJ2-7|14|TRBD1
TGTGCCAGCAGCTTTGGGACAGGACAATACGAGCAGTACTTC
CASSFGTGQYEQYF
>TRBV6-5|TRBJ1-5|15|-
TGTGCCAGCAGTTACACGGGGGGGAGCAATCAGCCCCAGCATTTT
CASSYTGGSNQPQHF
>TRBV5-1|TRBJ2-2|16|-
TGCGCCAGCAGCTTGGCCTGGGAAAGCGGCACCGGGGAGCTGTTTTTT
CASSLAWESGTGELFF
>TRBV5-1|TRBJ2-5|15|TRBD1
TGCGCCAGCAGCTTGGGGGACAGACCGGACCAGACCCAGTACTTC
CASSLGDRPDQTQYF
>TRBV30|TRBJ2-7|12|-
TGTGCCTGGAGTGTGAGGGTATACGAGCAGTACTTC
CAWSVRVYEQYF
>TRBV19|TRBJ1-1|15|TRBD1
TGTGCCAGTAGGGACAGGGGGCCCATGAACACTGAAGCTTTCTTT
CASRDRGPMNTEAFF
>TRBV6-6|TRBJ2-2|16|-
TGTGCCAGCAGTTTTGTCCCTGGGGCAGTGCCCGGGGAGCTGTTTTTT
CASSFVPGAVPGELFF
>TRBV4-1|TRBJ1-1|16|-
TGCGCCAGCAGCGACCCTCGTCAGGGGATGGGGACTGAAGCTTTCTTT
CASSDPRQGMGTEAFF
>TRBV13|TRBJ1-6|13|-
TGTGCCAGCAGCTTTCAGGGGAATTCACCCCTCCACTTT
CASSFQGNSPLHF
>TRBV29-1|TRBJ2-3|14|-
TGCAGCGTTGAACGGCGGGGAAGCACAGATACGCAGTATTTT
CSVERRGSTDTQYF
>TRBV4-1|TRBJ1-4|14|-
TGCGCCAGCAGCACTGAAGCAACTAATGAAAAACTGTTTTTT
CASSTEATNEKLFF
>TRBV28|TRBJ2-2|15|TRBD1
TGTGCCAGCAGTTTAATGGACAGGGCCCCCGGGGAGCTGTTTTTT
CASSLMDRAPGELFF
>TRBV18|TRBJ1-2|14|-
TGTGCCAGCTCACCAATGGTAACATCTTGGGGCTACACCTTC
CASSPMVTSWGYTF
>TRBV9|TRBJ2-3|15|-
TGTGCCAGCAGCGGGTCACAGGGTAGCACAGATACGCAGTATTTT
CASSGSQGSTDTQYF